This TCR beta chain was recorded in a study of somatic mutations in cytotoxic T cells in rheumatoid arthritis. As for the study in general: A subset of V beta antibody-stained T-cell populations was isolated by flow sorting, reaching nearly 100% purity, and this subset included V beta1+ cells that went on to TCRB sequencing.

Positive magnetic bead selection separated CD4+ and CD8+ cells, and flow cytometry confirmed purity. Study-wide findings and caveats: Neither rheumatoid arthritis patients nor age-matched healthy controls had significantly different CD8+ T-cell clonality from the other group.

V trimming: 4 bases; J trimming: 10 bases; junction bases outside the gene matches: 10. The length of the CDR3 is 16 residues. Germline values: CDR1 SGHAT, CDR2 FQNNGV. To note about this clone: Its specificity is unknown.

The method was immunoSEQ multiplex PCR; TCRdb's version includes in-frame clones alone and lacks a portion of them. In the table there are more than 15,000 clones, more than 65% of which are singletons. Sequenced input: CD8+ T cells sorted from blood. The chain recombines TRBV11-2 with TRBJ1-6, with 10 bases identical to TRBD1. The sequence derives from an adult with rheumatoid arthritis. The CDR3 sequence: CASSSEIGTGESPLHF. CDR3 DNA: TGTGCCAGCAGCTCAGAAATCGGGACAGGGGAGTCACCCCTCCACTTT.